This T cell receptor beta chain emerged from a study of blood T cell repertoires in COVID-19. Across the study: The United States, Italy and Spain provided the acute and convalescent COVID-19 samples. Sources were T cells, B-cell-depleted T cells, or PBMCs; the material itself was cDNA or gDNA.

Methods used by the authors: It was from reference gene primer amplification that nucleated cell counts were estimated. The assay was immunoSEQ multiplex PCR, and TCRdb's table has in-frame clones only and misses some. V and J calls and clone size are those listed in that table; D and trimming were worked out from the DNA. Here the sample spans under 300,000 clones, 81% being singletons. Germline V gene sequence: CDR1 SGDLS, CDR2 YYNGEE. Between the trimmed V and J ends, which lost 1 base and 4 bases, there was a span of 14 bases. The CDR3 has 15 residues. The sequence was collected from a woman aged 60 to 75 with active or convalescent COVID-19. J is TRBJ1-2 and V is TRBV9; a possible D gene is TRBD1 (5 bases). Sequenced sample: peripheral blood. Here the CDR3 reads CASSVFLSRGYGYTF. CDR3 in DNA: TGTGCCAGCAGCGTATTCCTCTCAAGGGGCTATGGCTACACCTTC.